This is a list of T cell receptor beta chains from one sample in a study of T-cell memory formation after mild COVID-19. Using its own MiXCR run on the 5' RACE reads, TCRdb lists one record per CDR3 protein. Here the sample spans 250,000 to 300,000 distinct CDR3 sequences, more than 15% being singletons. The sequenced sample was PBMCs or a T cell subset sorted from them (not recorded which). The receptors were sampled from a man younger than 30 who had mild COVID-19 (a few samples of this study predate the infection). Cell type and time point are not known. CDR3s include the opening cysteine and the closing phenylalanine or tryptophan. D genes are given only for firm matches. The size field is filled for only some rows; it gives once, few, many or a size class.

J gene,clone size,V gene,D gene,CDR3 DNA,CDR3 protein
TRBJ2-7,few,TRBV12-3/TRBV12-4,TRBD1,TGTGCCAGCAGTGGACAGGACTTGGGCGAGCAGTACTTC,CASSGQDLGEQYF
TRBJ2-1,few,TRBV4-3,.,TGCGCCAGCAGCCGGGATGGAGGGGCTTACAATGAGCAGTTCTTC,CASSRDGGAYNEQFF
TRBJ2-7,few,TRBV15,.,TGTGCCACCAGCAGAGATCTCCGCAGGCTTGACGAGCAGTACTTC,CATSRDLRRLDEQYF
TRBJ1-6,.,TRBV4-3,.,TGCGCCAGCAGCCAAGTTGTAGGGTTTAATTCACCCCTCCACTTT,CASSQVVGFNSPLHF
TRBJ1-4,.,TRBV6-2/TRBV6-3,.,TGTGCCAGCAGTTACGGCAGGGGAGATGAAAAACTGTTTTTT,CASSYGRGDEKLFF
TRBJ2-2,.,TRBV6-5,TRBD2,TGTGCCAGCAGTTACGGCCTAGCGGGCCTCACCGGGGAGCTGTTTTTT,CASSYGLAGLTGELFF
TRBJ1-5,.,TRBV4-3,.,TGCGCCAGCAGCCAAGATTCAGGGTCCGGTCCCCAGCATTTT,CASSQDSGSGPQHF
TRBJ1-4,few,TRBV2,.,TGTGCCAGCAGCCTCGACAGTGTTCCTAATGAAAAACTGTTTTTT,CASSLDSVPNEKLFF
TRBJ1-4,.,TRBV25-1,.,TGTGCCAGCAGTGGGGGGCCCGAAAAACTGTTTTTT,CASSGGPEKLFF
TRBJ2-2,.,TRBV6-2/TRBV6-3,.,TGTGCCAGCAGTTACTCGGGTAGCCTTAACACCGGGGAGCTGTTTTTT,CASSYSGSLNTGELFF
TRBJ2-3,.,TRBV10-3,TRBD1,TGTGCCAGTAGCCCCGTTCGACAGGGGGCGAGCACAGATACGCAGTATTTT,CASSPVRQGASTDTQYF
TRBJ1-4,.,TRBV7-2,.,TGTGCCAGCAGCTTAGCAAGGGGGGTTGGGGAAAAACTGTTTTTT,CASSLARGVGEKLFF
TRBJ2-2,many,TRBV5-1,.,TGCGCCAGCAGCTTGGACAGCACCGGGGAGCTGTTTTTT,CASSLDSTGELFF
TRBJ1-2,few,TRBV9,.,TGTGCCAGCAGCGTTGTGATTACCGGGACGGCTGACACCTACACCTTC,CASSVVITGTADTYTF
TRBJ2-2,few,TRBV12-3/TRBV12-4,.,TGTGCCAGCACCCGTACGACGAACACCGGGGAGCTGTTTTTT,CASTRTTNTGELFF
TRBJ2-7,once,TRBV11-2,.,TGTGCCAGCAGCTTAGGCCGACAGCTCGACGAGCAGTACTTC,CASSLGRQLDEQYF
TRBJ2-1,.,TRBV24-1,TRBD1,TGTGCCACCAGTGATTTTAGGGCAGGGGGTGAGCAGTTCTTC,CATSDFRAGGEQFF
TRBJ1-6,few,TRBV6-6,.,TGTGCCAGCAGTTACGTAAGGGGGTGGGGGCTTAATTCACCCCTCCACTTT,CASSYVRGWGLNSPLHF
TRBJ1-2,many,TRBV18,.,TGTGCCAGCTCACCCAACGGTGGGGCTGGCGGCTACACCTTC,CASSPNGGAGGYTF
TRBJ2-3,few,TRBV20-1,.,TGCAGTGCTAGGGATCGGGGCCCAAGCCCAGATACGCAGTATTTT,CSARDRGPSPDTQYF
TRBJ1-6,few,TRBV4-3,.,TGCGCCAGCAGCCAGGCCAGGGGTTCACCCCTCCACTTT,CASSQARGSPLHF
TRBJ2-1,.,TRBV7-2,.,TGTGCCAGCAGCTCCATTACGGGCTCCTACAATGAGCAGTTCTTC,CASSSITGSYNEQFF
TRBJ1-1,.,TRBV7-2,TRBD1,TGTGCCAGCAGCTTAGTAGGGGGCGCCCCTGAAGCTTTCTTT,CASSLVGGAPEAFF
TRBJ2-3,many,TRBV4-2,TRBD2,TGTGCCAGCAGCCAAGGAAGCGGGGGGGCCTTAGGGGATACGCAGTATTTT,CASSQGSGGALGDTQYF
TRBJ2-1,.,TRBV6-5,.,TGTGCCAGCAGTCGTCTGGATAATGAGCAGTTCTTC,CASSRLDNEQFF
TRBJ2-5,.,TRBV7-9,TRBD1,TGTGCCAGCAACGGACAGGGATTTAGGGAGACCCAGTACTTC,CASNGQGFRETQYF
TRBJ2-3,many,TRBV24-1,TRBD1,TGTGCCACCAGTGATTTGAGGGACAGTCAAGATACGCAGTATTTT,CATSDLRDSQDTQYF
TRBJ2-7,few,TRBV6-5,.,TGTGCCAGCAGTTACGGGAGTCGCGAGCAGTACTTC,CASSYGSREQYF
TRBJ1-6,.,TRBV5-6,.,TGTGCCACCGGGAACTATAATTCACCCCTCCACTTT,CATGNYNSPLHF
TRBJ1-2,.,TRBV20-1,.,TGCAGTGCTAGAGATTCGGTAACTCCTAACTATGGCTACACCTTC,CSARDSVTPNYGYTF
TRBJ1-1,hyperexpanded,TRBV5-6,.,TGTGCCAGCAGCTTGGAAGGGTACGGGACGCCGGCTGAAGCTTTCTTT,CASSLEGYGTPAEAFF
TRBJ2-3,.,TRBV7-2,.,TGTGCCAGCAGCTTTTACGGAGAAACTAGCACAGATACGCAGTATTTT,CASSFYGETSTDTQYF
TRBJ2-2,few,TRBV6-5,.,TGTGCCAGCAGTTCAGTAGGGGAGCTGTTTTTT,CASSSVGELFF
TRBJ2-1,many,TRBV5-1,.,TGCGCCAGCAGCTTGAATTTGCCCTACAATGAGCAGTTCTTC,CASSLNLPYNEQFF